These 29 T cell receptor beta chains were all obtained from the same sample, sequenced in a study of blood T cell repertoires in COVID-19. Profiled with immunoSEQ multiplex PCR; TCRdb holds only in-frame clones, not every one. Among roughly 240,000 clones listed, approximately 85% were seen once. Material: PBMCs or T cells enriched from blood (not recorded which). These receptors all come from a woman aged 45-65 years who had recovered from COVID-19.

The chain uses TRBV15 and TRBJ2-3; D perhaps matches TRBD2 (6 bases). CDR1 LNHNV and CDR2 YYDKDF come from the germline V gene (reference sequence). The CDR3 runs to 15 residues. The ends were cut back, 8 bases at V and 5 bases at J, with 20 bases in the middle. The CDR3 sequence is CATGLEGLLLDTQYF. Written as DNA, the CDR3 is TGTGCCACCGGGTTGGAGGGACTTTTGTTAGATACGCAGTATTTT. Drawing the rest from reference TRBV15 and TRBJ2-3, the complete variable domain is DAMVIQNPRYQVTQFGKPVTLSCSQTLNHNVMYWYQQKSSQAPKLLFHYYDKDFNNEADTPDNFQSRRPNTSFCFLDIRSPGLGDTAMYLCATGLEGLLLDTQYFGPGTRLTVL.

This chain uses TRBV30 with TRBJ2-3; a weak D match, TRBD2 (6 bases). V was cut by 1 base and J by 2 bases, with 13 bases left in between. The CDR3 is 15 residues long. Germline values: CDR1 GTSNPN, CDR2 SVGIG (reference sequence). The CDR3 DNA reads as TGTGCCTGGAGTGCCTATTGGGACTTCACAGATACGCAGTATTTT. Amino acids: CAWSAYWDFTDTQYF.

This clone was picked up one time. The chain combines TRBV14 with TRBJ1-1, with D possibly matching TRBD1 (6 bases). The germline CDR1 and CDR2 sequences are SGHDN and FVKESK. The CDR3 consists of 14 residues. The V end was cut by 4 bases, the J end by 5 bases, with 14 bases between. The CDR3 sequence is CASSLQGRGTEAFF. In DNA form, the CDR3 reads TGTGCCAGCAGCCTACAGGGACGTGGGACTGAAGCTTTCTTT.

The J gene is TRBJ2-7, the V gene TRBV13, with TRBD1 matching 8 bases. CDR3 size: 15 residues. Trimming cost V 5 bases and J 5 bases; bases outside gene matches: 11. Germline V gives CDR1 PRHDT, CDR2 FYEKMQ (reference sequence). This CDR3 reads CASSPGQGGSDEQYF. The CDR3 DNA reads as TGTGCCAGCAGCCCCGGACAGGGAGGTTCTGACGAGCAGTACTTC.

This clone was seen just once. The V call is TRBV24-1, the J call TRBJ1-5; no clear D. The V gene lost 9 bases and the J gene lost 0 bases, with 8 bases spanning the gap. Germline lookup yields CDR1 KGHDR and CDR2 SFDVKD. There are 13 residues in the CDR3. The DNA for the CDR3 is TGTGCCACCCGAGGGTCTAGCAATCAGCCCCAGCATTTT. Translated, it gives CATRGSSNQPQHF.

V gene TRBV28 combines with J gene TRBJ1-4; D is unclear. V was pared by 3 bases and J by 7 bases, with 6 bases between. Per germline, CDR1 MDHEN and CDR2 SYDVKM. There are 12 residues in the CDR3. The CDR3 DNA reads TGTGCCAGCAGTTTCATGTTTGAAAAACTGTTTTTT. This translates into CASSFMFEKLFF.

The genes are TRBV4-3 and TRBJ1-5, with TRBD1 as a possible D gene (6 bases). CDR3 length: 17 residues. The germline V gene has CDR1 LGHNA and CDR2 YSLEER. V was pared by 0 bases and J by 2 bases, with 14 bases between. CDR3 amino acids: CASSQDRQGFGNQPQHF. For the CDR3, the DNA is TGCGCCAGCAGCCAAGACCGGCAGGGGTTCGGCAATCAGCCCCAGCATTTT.

V usage is TRBV19 and J usage is TRBJ1-4; the D is unclear. The germline CDR1 and CDR2 sequences are LNHDA and SQIVND (reference sequence). V was pared by 3 bases and J by 2 bases, with 7 bases between. CDR3 length equals 14 residues. The chain's CDR3 is CASSMDWTNEKLFF. In DNA, the CDR3 is TGTGCCAGTAGTATGGACTGGACTAATGAAAAACTGTTTTTT.

On this clone itself: Other DNA sequences in the same sample also yield this CDR3. The genes are TRBV10-2 and TRBJ1-3, with 7 bases lining up with TRBD1. The CDR3 sequence is 14 residues long. Trimming at V came to 8 bases and at J to 3 bases, leaving 7 bases not matched to a gene. The germline V gene encodes CDR1 WSHSY and CDR2 SAAADI. The CDR3 here is CASSRGLDGNTIYF. DNA for the CDR3: TGCGCCAGCTCAAGGGGGCTCGATGGAAACACCATATATTTT.

This chain links TRBV19 with TRBJ2-6, with D possibly TRBD1 on 5 matching bases. The V end lost 5 bases, the J end lost 0 bases, and 8 bases lay between the germline ends. Germline V gene data show CDR1 as LNHDA and CDR2 as SQIVND (reference sequence). The CDR3 runs 15 residues. CDR3 in DNA: TGTGCCAGTAGTCGGACAAACTCTGGGGCCAACGTCCTGACTTTC. This gives the protein CASSRTNSGANVLTF.

This rearrangement joins TRBV19 to TRBJ1-1; 7 nucleotides match TRBD1. After removal of 5 bases from V and 3 bases from J, the junction contained 15 bases not matched to a gene. This CDR3 contains 17 residues. The germline V gene has CDR1 LNHDA and CDR2 SQIVND (reference sequence). In nucleotides, the CDR3 is TGTGCCAGTAGTGTTTACAGGGGTAGTAGGTCGGACACTGAAGCTTTCTTT. Translating it yields CASSVYRGSRSDTEAFF.

This rearrangement joins TRBV7-2 to TRBJ2-5; 16 nucleotides agree with TRBD2. The CDR3 has 17 residues. From germline, CDR1 is SGHTA and CDR2 FQGNSA. The J segment lost 6 bases and the V segment lost 5 bases, leaving 9 bases of the junction unmatched. CDR3 region: CASSPRGLAGGSQTQYF. CDR3 DNA: TGTGCCAGCAGCCCCAGGGGACTAGCGGGGGGGAGCCAGACCCAGTACTTC.

Worth noting for this clone: The junction and the germline gene differ at one end; a read error may be behind it. V usage is TRBV7-9 and J usage is TRBJ1-1; D gene unclear. The CDR3 is made up of 12 amino acids. The V gene's germline CDR1 is SEHNR and CDR2 FQNEAQ (reference sequence). The CDR3 sequence: CASSLAGSGNNF. CDR3 sequence (DNA): TGTGCCAGCAGCTTAGCAGGGTCCGGGAATAACTTT.

The gene calls are TRBV5-1 and TRBJ1-1; 10 nucleotides line up with TRBD1. Unmatched junction bases numbered 8, after V lost 2 bases and J lost 10 bases. The V gene's germline CDR1 is SGHRS and CDR2 YFSETQ. The length of the CDR3 is 14 residues. CDR3 DNA sequence: TGCGCCAGCAGCTTCGGGACAGGGGAATGGTTAGCTTTCTTT. It yields the protein CASSFGTGEWLAFF. Full variable domain (rest looked up from reference TRBV5-1 and TRBJ1-1): KAGVTQTPRYLIKTRGQQVTLSCSPISGHRSVSWYQQTPGQGLQFLFEYFSETQRNKGNFPGRFSGRQFSNSRSEMNVSTLELGDSALYLCASSFGTGEWLAFFGQGTRLTVV.

The chain combines TRBV7-9 with TRBJ2-3, with a tentative D call TRBD2 (5 bases). Germline assignment: CDR1 SEHNR and CDR2 FQNEAQ (reference sequence). The V end lost 7 bases, the J end lost 2 bases, and 10 bases lay between the germline ends. The CDR3 has 13 amino acids. CDR3 in amino acids: CASNRGYTDTQYF. Written as DNA, the CDR3 is TGTGCCAGCAACCGGGGATACACAGATACGCAGTATTTT.

The genes are TRBV7-9 and TRBJ1-4, with D possibly being TRBD1 (5 bases). The CDR3 is 15 amino acids. V lost 2 bases and J lost 11, with 18 bases in between. Per the germline V gene, CDR1 is SEHNR and CDR2 is FQNEAQ (reference sequence). The CDR3: CASSLTSGRAGKLFF. The CDR3 DNA reads TGTGCCAGCAGCTTAACCTCAGGGAGGGCAGGCAAACTGTTTTTT. Drawing the rest from reference TRBV7-9 and TRBJ1-4, the complete variable domain is DTGVSQNPRHKITKRGQNVTFRCDPISEHNRLYWYRQTLGQGPEFLTYFQNEAQLEKSRLLSDRFSAERPKGSFSTLEIQRTEQGDSAMYLCASSLTSGRAGKLFFGSGTQLSVL.

This clone turned up a few times. The V gene is TRBV6-6, the J gene TRBJ2-7, with 10 bases matching TRBD1. From germline, CDR1 is MNHNY and CDR2 SVGAGI (reference sequence). The V gene end was trimmed by 5 bases and the J gene end by 9 bases; junction bases not matched to a gene: 1. This CDR3 is 11 amino acids long. The CDR3 loop reads CASSRDRGQYF. DNA of the CDR3: TGTGCCAGCAGTCGGGACAGGGGGCAGTACTTC.

The chain couples TRBV11-3 to TRBJ2-6; 13 nucleotides align to TRBD2. The V and J ends lost 5 bases and 2 bases, in that order; junction bases with no gene match: 3. The germline gives CDR1 SGHNT, CDR2 YENEEA. This CDR3 is built from 17 residues. The CDR3 loop reads CASSLGLAGAGANVLTF. The CDR3 DNA follows: TGTGCCAGCAGCCTAGGACTAGCGGGAGCTGGGGCCAACGTCCTGACTTTC.

This clone was detected only once. The rearrangement uses TRBV18 and TRBJ1-6; 8 nucleotides line up with TRBD1. The CDR3 is 14 amino acids. The germline V gene has CDR1 KGHSH and CDR2 LQKENI. The trim removed 2 bases at V and 9 bases at J, leaving 3 bases unmatched. The CDR3 region has the DNA TGTGCCAGCTCACCATCACAGGGGGGTTCACCCCTCCACTTT. Translating gives CASSPSQGGSPLHF.

The V gene is TRBV7-8, the J gene TRBJ2-1; D uncertain. The germline gives CDR1 SGHVS, CDR2 FQNEAQ. The CDR3 spans 15 residues. Trimming took 5 bases from V and 2 from J, leaving 13 bases between them. The CDR3 sequence: CASSLVSSPYNEQFF. The CDR3 nucleotides are TGTGCCAGCAGCCTTGTGTCTAGTCCCTACAATGAGCAGTTCTTC.

The chain carries TRBV4-1 and TRBJ2-7; 7 bases align to TRBD1. The germline gives CDR1 MGHRA, CDR2 YSYEKL. The J segment lost 2 bases and the V segment lost 4 bases, leaving 8 bases of the junction unmatched. The CDR3 totals 15 residues. The CDR3 nucleotides are TGCGCCAGCAGCCCAAGGGGGCCTGGGGCCTACGAGCAGTACTTC. Translated, it gives CASSPRGPGAYEQYF.

This clone was seen once. The gene calls are TRBV7-2 and TRBJ2-7, with D hard to call. Per germline, CDR1 SGHTA and CDR2 FQGNSA. Deletions cut 2 bases from V and 0 bases from J, with 11 bases between. This CDR3 region has 15 residues. CDR3 amino acids: CASSLTGGSSYEQYF. Here the CDR3 DNA reads TGTGCCAGCAGCTTAACGGGTGGTAGCTCCTACGAGCAGTACTTC.

The chain couples TRBV27 to TRBJ2-5; D is perhaps TRBD1 (5 bases). Germline V lookup: CDR1 MNHEY, CDR2 SMNVEV (reference sequence). V lost 3 bases to trimming and J lost 7 bases, with 12 bases between them. The CDR3 spans 13 residues. The CDR3, as DNA: TGTGCCAGCAGTTTCGGCAGGGCTGGGACCCAGTACTTC. It codes for CASSFGRAGTQYF.

The chain couples TRBV6-6 to TRBJ1-5; TRBD1 matches at 7 bases. Germline-derived CDR1 and CDR2 are MNHNY and SVGAGI (reference sequence). The CDR3 totals 15 residues. V lost 8 bases, J lost 1 base, and 8 bases stayed unmatched. The CDR3 bases are TGTGCCAGCGGATTACAACAGGGGAGCAATCAGCCCCAGCATTTT. Translation: CASGLQQGSNQPQHF.

A few counts support this clone. This CDR3 is also generated by other DNA sequences in the sample. The chain is built from TRBV12-3 or TRBV12-4 and TRBJ1-2, with 8 nucleotides matching TRBD1. CDR3 length: 12 residues. J was trimmed by 6 bases and V by 6 bases; bases with no gene match: 3. As DNA, the CDR3 is TGTGCCAGCAGCCGACAGGGGAATGGCTACACCTTC. Translating gives CASSRQGNGYTF.

V usage is TRBV30 and J usage is TRBJ1-6; TRBD1 is a possible D gene (5 bases). In germline, CDR1 is GTSNPN, CDR2 SVGIG (reference sequence). This CDR3 is 14 amino acids long. The V and J ends lost 2 bases and 5 bases respectively, with 10 bases between them. The CDR3 here is CAWSPGTNNSPLHF. CDR3 sequence (DNA): TGTGCCTGGAGTCCCGGGACTAATAATTCACCCCTCCACTTT.

This clone came up a few times. The rearrangement links TRBV5-1 to TRBJ2-3; a possible D gene is TRBD2 (5 bases). The CDR3 has 15 residues. CDR1 is SGHRS, CDR2 YFSETQ, per germline. The germline V and J ends were trimmed by 1 base and 4 bases, with 13 bases remaining between them. CDR3 region: CASSLWELGSDTQYF. CDR3 coding DNA: TGCGCCAGCAGCTTGTGGGAGTTAGGGTCAGATACGCAGTATTTT.

The chain links TRBV11-3 to TRBJ1-1; 8 nucleotides match TRBD1. The CDR3 loop spans 14 amino acids. Germline V gene data show CDR1 as SGHNT and CDR2 as YENEEA. The ends lost 8 bases at V and 1 base at J; junction bases unmatched: 6. The CDR3 sequence is CASGGDRTNTEAFF. In DNA form, the CDR3 reads TGTGCCAGCGGGGGGGACAGGACGAACACTGAAGCTTTCTTT.

The rearrangement uses TRBV4-2 and TRBJ1-6; D is uncertain. The CDR3 consists of 14 residues. Germline assignment: CDR1 LGHNA and CDR2 YNFKEQ. Trimming cost V 1 base and J 8 bases, with 9 bases left between them. The CDR3 sequence: CASSQGRLDSPLHF. The CDR3 DNA reads TGTGCCAGCAGCCAAGGGCGGCTGGATTCACCCCTCCACTTT.